The 26 T cell receptor beta chains below come from one sample, sequenced in a study of metastatic and nonmetastatic thyroid tumors. Each patient came to thyroid surgery without any prior treatment (of any kind). Using MiXCR, TCRdb re-called clones from the PCR reads. This sample yields about 23,000 clones, of which about 24% are seen a single time; roughly an eighth belongs to the top ten. Sample: tumor tissue. Source of these receptors: a male donor with papillary thyroid cancer or a benign thyroid nodule (not recorded which). Some clones in this sample may be carry-over from other donors' samples.

This clone showed up just a few times. A much more abundant neighbour one base away suggests this may be a read error. This rearrangement joins TRBV7-9 to TRBJ1-1; 7 bases are a match to TRBD1. The CDR3 consists of 12 residues. Trimming at V came to 1 base and at J to 11 bases, leaving 4 bases not matched to a gene. CDR1 and CDR2 (germline): SEHNR, FQNEAQ (reference sequence). CDR3 sequence reads: CASSLDPGGAFF. The CDR3 nucleotides are TGTGCCAGCAGCTTAGATCCAGGGGGGGCTTTCTTT.

This clone showed up many times. The chain is built from TRBV5-4 and TRBJ1-1; the D is unclear. This CDR3 comprises 13 residues. V was trimmed by 5 bases and J by 0 bases, leaving 8 bases between them. Per the germline V gene, CDR1 is SGHNT and CDR2 is YYREEE (reference sequence). CDR3 loop: CASSTGMNTEAFF. The CDR3 coding sequence is TGTGCCAGCAGTACCGGAATGAACACTGAAGCTTTCTTT.

This clone was counted a few times. A much larger clone sits a single nucleotide away, making a read error possible. The chain carries TRBV9 and TRBJ1-6; no definite D call. CDR1 is SGDLS, CDR2 YYNGEE, per germline. The CDR3 has 12 residues. For the CDR3, the DNA is TGTGCCGGCAGCGTAGTGGGTTCACCCCTCCACTTT. Protein sequence: CAGSVVGSPLHF.

The rearrangement uses TRBV7-2 and TRBJ2-7; D uncertain. V was pared by 5 bases and J by 0 bases, with 11 bases between. This CDR3 contains 14 residues. CDR1 and CDR2 from the germline V gene are SGHTA and FQGNSA. CDR3 protein: CASSRRTVSYEQYF. The DNA for the CDR3 is TGTGCCAGCAGCCGCCGTACAGTCTCCTACGAGCAGTACTTC.

The chain couples TRBV5-1 to TRBJ1-2; D gene unclear. Deletions cut 0 bases from V and 0 bases from J, with 9 bases between. This CDR3 spans 15 amino acids. The germline CDR1 and CDR2 sequences are SGHRS and YFSETQ. The CDR3 nucleotides read TGCGCCAGCAGCTTGGATGCAGGAGCTAACTATGGCTACACCTTC. Its translation: CASSLDAGANYGYTF.

For the CDR3, the DNA is TGTGCCAGCAGTGAAGAGTCCTTCTATGGCTACACCTTC. This codes for CASSEESFYGYTF. The chain combines TRBV2 with TRBJ1-2, with D unresolved. V lost 1 base and J 4 bases, leaving 7 bases between the germline ends. Germline V lookup: CDR1 SNHLY, CDR2 FYNNEI. The CDR3 is made up of 13 amino acids. Full variable domain (outside the CDR3, taken from reference TRBV2 and TRBJ1-2): EPEVTQTPSHQVTQMGQEVILRCVPISNHLYFYWYRQILGQKVEFLVSFYNNEISEKSEIFDDQFSVERPDGSNFTLKIRSTKLEDSAMYFCASSEESFYGYTFGSGTRLTVV.

This clone was counted between two and nine times. This sequence may be a read error, since a much larger clone differs from it by one base. This sample includes further DNA sequences coding for the same CDR3. This chain uses TRBV25-1 with TRBJ2-5; no definite D call. Germline assignment: CDR1 MGHDK and CDR2 SYGVNS. CDR3 length: 11 residues. The CDR3 DNA follows: TGTGCCAGCAGTGTTTTCGAGACCCAATACTTC. This gives the protein CASSVFETQYF.

Comments on this clone: The junction does not match germline at one end; this may be a read error. V gene TRBV7-2 combines with J gene TRBJ2-1; perhaps TRBD1 as D (5 bases). Per the germline V gene, CDR1 is SGHTA and CDR2 is FQGNSA. This CDR3 spans 12 amino acids. CDR3 loop: CAISPWGDEQFF. CDR3 coding DNA: TGTGCCATCAGCCCCTGGGGCGATGAGCAGTTCTTC.

This chain uses TRBV20-1 with TRBJ2-1, with D tentatively TRBD2 (6 bases). With 0 bases removed from V and 6 bases from J, the gap between germline ends came to 18 bases. Germline V lookup: CDR1 DFQATT, CDR2 SNEGSKA (reference sequence). The CDR3 is 16 amino acids. The CDR3 reads CSARDTGTGVINEQFF. The CDR3 DNA reads TGCAGTGCTAGAGATACGGGGACTGGGGTGATCAATGAGCAGTTCTTC.

A note on this clone: An end of the junction differs from the germline gene, which may be a read error. The gene calls are TRBV7-2 and TRBJ2-7, with TRBD2 matching 7 bases. From germline, CDR1 is SGHTA and CDR2 FQGNSA. The CDR3 loop spans 15 amino acids. The CDR3 loop is CASSFSGTIGYEQDF. The CDR3 bases are TGTGCCAGCAGCTTCTCCGGGACTATCGGGTACGAGCAGGACTTC.

This clone was seen many times. The chain joins TRBV12-3 or TRBV12-4 to TRBJ2-5, with D maybe TRBD1 (6 bases). The length of the CDR3 is 12 residues. Deletions cut 10 bases from V and 3 bases from J, with 12 bases between. The CDR3 sequence: CATNRDKETQYF. The DNA for the CDR3 is TGTGCCACCAACCGGGACAAAGAGACCCAGTACTTC.

A word on this clone: It is likely a read error, because the conserved phenylalanine at the end of the CDR3 is missing. The chain is built from TRBV29-1 and TRBJ1-2; the D is unclear. This CDR3 spans 13 amino acids. Germline loops: CDR1 SQVTM, CDR2 ANQGSEA. V was shortened by 3 bases and J by 2 bases, with 10 bases between the two germline ends. The CDR3 DNA reads TGCAGCGTTGATGTCGGAATGAACTATGGCTACACCCTC. Protein: CSVDVGMNYGYTL.

This rearrangement joins TRBV6-2 or TRBV6-3 to TRBJ2-1; 7 bases are a match to TRBD1. Germline values: CDR1 MNHEY, CDR2 SVGEGT. The V and J ends lost 0 bases and 1 base, in that order; junction bases with no gene match: 15. This CDR3 contains 20 residues. The CDR3 DNA sequence: TGTGCCAGCAGTTACTCGATGGAGATGGGATACAGGGGTTCCTACAATGAGCAGTTCTTC. Translated: CASSYSMEMGYRGSYNEQFF.

With respect to this clone: Mismatch with germline at one junction end may stem from a read error. The V call is TRBV28, the J call TRBJ2-2; D is uncertain. The V gene's germline CDR1 is MDHEN and CDR2 SYDVKM. The CDR3 runs to 15 residues. This CDR3 reads CSSSLGRVVPGELFF. CDR3 coding DNA: TGTTCCAGCAGTTTGGGCCGGGTAGTACCCGGGGAGCTGTTTTTT.

This clone occurred a few times. A single base separates this from a much larger clone, so it may be a read error. The sample contains more than one DNA sequence encoding this CDR3. The chain uses TRBV7-8 and TRBJ1-1, with 9 bases identical to TRBD1. V was clipped by 1 base and J by 0 bases; unmatched bases: 6. The CDR3 has 17 amino acids. Germline CDR1 SGHVS, CDR2 FQNEAQ. CDR3 in amino acids: CASSLVGQGKMNTEAFF. CDR3 sequence (DNA): TGTGCCAGCAGCTTAGTGGGACAGGGTAAGATGAACACTGAAGCTTTCTTT.

The V and J genes are TRBV6-9 and TRBJ1-1; a weak D match, TRBD1 (5 bases). Germline V gene lookup returns CDR1 MNHGY and CDR2 SVAAGI. Trimming removed 2 bases at V and 3 bases at J, with 7 bases between. The CDR3 length is 13 residues. CDR3 amino acids: CASSYGGDTEAFF. In DNA form, the CDR3 reads TGTGCCAGCAGTTATGGGGGGGACACTGAAGCTTTCTTT.

This clone was seen a few times. The rearrangement joins TRBV28 to TRBJ2-1; 8 bases align to TRBD1. The germline gives CDR1 MDHEN, CDR2 SYDVKM. The CDR3 covers 13 residues. Trimming at V came to 6 bases and at J to 6 bases, leaving 4 bases not matched to a gene. The CDR3 DNA sequence: TGTGCCAGCAGAGTAACAGGGGGCAATGAGCAGTTCTTC. Amino acid sequence: CASRVTGGNEQFF.

This clone appeared many times. The chain has TRBV18 and TRBJ2-2; D remains unclear. Germline-derived CDR1 and CDR2 are KGHSH and LQKENI. This CDR3 contains 15 residues. The germline V and J ends were trimmed by 0 bases and 7 bases, with 12 bases remaining between them. Here the CDR3 DNA reads TGTGCCAGCTCACCACCTAATCGGATTAGCGGGGAGCTGTTTTTT. Translating gives CASSPPNRISGELFF.

On this clone itself: A read error is possible here, since a much larger clone lies one base away. V is TRBV5-5 and J is TRBJ2-6; possible D gene TRBD1, 5 bases. This CDR3 contains 16 residues. With 4 bases removed from V and 3 bases from J, the gap between germline ends came to 14 bases. CDR1 is SGHKS and CDR2 is YYEKEE in the germline V gene (reference sequence). CDR3 amino acids: CASSLRANRGANVLTF. The CDR3 DNA is TGTGCCAGCAGCCTCAGGGCTAATCGTGGGGCCAACGTCCTGACTTTC.

The rearrangement uses TRBV6-4 and TRBJ2-1; D is possibly TRBD2 (6 bases). The V end lost 3 bases, the J end lost 4 bases, and 13 bases lay between the germline ends. Germline V CDR1 and CDR2: MRHNA, SNTAGT. This CDR3 spans 15 amino acids. Here the CDR3 reads CASSEEAGGYNEQFF. The DNA for the CDR3 is TGTGCCAGCAGTGAAGAAGCCGGGGGTTACAATGAGCAGTTCTTC.

This clone appeared many times. J is TRBJ2-7 and V is TRBV7-2, with D tentatively TRBD1 or TRBD2 (7 bases each). CDR3 length: 16 amino acids. From germline, CDR1 is SGHTA and CDR2 FQGNSA. The ends were cut back, 6 bases at V and 4 bases at J, with 22 bases in the middle. CDR3 amino acids: CASRNPGGTGGYEQYF. Here the CDR3 DNA reads TGTGCCAGCAGAAACCCAGGGGGGACCGGGGGGTACGAGCAGTACTTC.

V gene TRBV20-1 combines with J gene TRBJ2-7; the D is unclear. V lost 7 bases and J lost 3, with 16 bases in between. This CDR3 is 13 amino acids long. Germline V gene sequence: CDR1 DFQATT, CDR2 SNEGSKA (reference sequence). The chain's CDR3 is CSVPGTTGYEQYF. Here the CDR3 DNA reads TGCAGTGTTCCCGGCACTACCGGCTACGAGCAGTACTTC.

This clone was picked up many times. The chain links TRBV29-1 to TRBJ2-7; TRBD1 matches 11 bases. J lost 4 bases, V lost 0 bases, and 11 bases had no gene match. Per germline, CDR1 SQVTM and CDR2 ANQGSEA. The CDR3 covers 17 residues. CDR3 sequence: CSVEDRPGGTGGYEQYF. The CDR3, as DNA: TGCAGCGTTGAAGATAGGCCCGGAGGGACAGGGGGGTACGAGCAGTACTTC.

This clone was counted ten times or more. The rearrangement links TRBV6-1 to TRBJ2-7; perhaps TRBD1 as D (5 bases). V was clipped by 4 bases and J by 5 bases, with 12 bases between them. The germline V gene encodes CDR1 MNHNS and CDR2 SASEGT. This CDR3 spans 13 amino acids. CDR3 amino acids: CASSVSRVNEQYF. The CDR3 bases are TGTGCCAGCAGTGTCTCCAGGGTAAACGAGCAGTACTTC.

This clone was picked up many times. V usage is TRBV27 and J usage is TRBJ1-4; possible D gene TRBD1, 6 bases. Trimming stripped 6 bases from V and 6 bases from J, with 14 bases between. The CDR3 extends over 14 amino acids. The germline V gene has CDR1 MNHEY and CDR2 SMNVEV (reference sequence). The DNA of the CDR3 is TGTGCCAGCAGATGGACACAGGGAGATGAAAAACTGTTTTTT. Translation gives CASRWTQGDEKLFF.

This rearrangement joins TRBV19 to TRBJ2-7; D tentatively fits TRBD1 or TRBD2 (6 bases each). Between the trimmed V and J ends, which lost 6 bases and 6 bases, there was a span of 15 bases. The CDR3 totals 13 residues. Germline CDR1 and CDR2: LNHDA and SQIVND (reference sequence). The DNA for the CDR3 is TGTGCCAGTAGGGGGGGCGCGGCGGGCGAGCAGTACTTC. Amino acid sequence: CASRGGAAGEQYF. Supplemented by reference TRBV19 and TRBJ2-7, the full variable domain reads DGGITQSPKYLFRKEGQNVTLSCEQNLNHDAMYWYRQDPGQGLRLIYYSQIVNDFQKGDIAEGYSVSREKKESFPLTVTSAQKNPTAFYLCASRGGAAGEQYFGPGTRLTVT.